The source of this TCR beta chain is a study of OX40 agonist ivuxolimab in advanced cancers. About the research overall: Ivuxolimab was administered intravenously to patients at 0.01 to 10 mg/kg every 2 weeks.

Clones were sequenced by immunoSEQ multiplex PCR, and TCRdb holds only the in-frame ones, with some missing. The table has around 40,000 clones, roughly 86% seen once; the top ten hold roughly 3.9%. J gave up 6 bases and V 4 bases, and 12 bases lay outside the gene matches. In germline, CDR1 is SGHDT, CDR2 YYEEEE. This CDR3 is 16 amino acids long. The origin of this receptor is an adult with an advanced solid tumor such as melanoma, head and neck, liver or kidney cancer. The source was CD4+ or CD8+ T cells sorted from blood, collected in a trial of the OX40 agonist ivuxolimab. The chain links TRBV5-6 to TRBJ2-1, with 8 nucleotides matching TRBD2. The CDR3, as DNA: TGTGCCAGCAGCCCCCTTCCCAGCGGGAGAGTCAATGAGCAGTTCTTC. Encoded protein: CASSPLPSGRVNEQFF.